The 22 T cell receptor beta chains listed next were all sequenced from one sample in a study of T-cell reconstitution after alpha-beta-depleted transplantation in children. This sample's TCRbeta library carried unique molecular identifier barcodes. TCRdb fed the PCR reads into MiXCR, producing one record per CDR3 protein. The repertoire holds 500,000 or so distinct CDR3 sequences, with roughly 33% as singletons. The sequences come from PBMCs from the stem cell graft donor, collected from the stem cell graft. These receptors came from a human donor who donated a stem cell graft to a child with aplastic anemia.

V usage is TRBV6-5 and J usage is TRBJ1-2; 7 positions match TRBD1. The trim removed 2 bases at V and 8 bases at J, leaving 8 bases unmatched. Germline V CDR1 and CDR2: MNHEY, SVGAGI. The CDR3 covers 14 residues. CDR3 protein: CASSYRTGMGGYTF. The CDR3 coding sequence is TGTGCCAGCAGTTACCGGACAGGCATGGGAGGCTACACCTTC.

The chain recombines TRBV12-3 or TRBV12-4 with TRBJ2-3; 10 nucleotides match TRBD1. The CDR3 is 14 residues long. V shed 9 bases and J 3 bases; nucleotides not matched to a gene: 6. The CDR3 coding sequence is TGTGCCAGTCAGCTGGGACAGGGGACAGATACGCAGTATTTT. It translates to CASQLGQGTDTQYF.

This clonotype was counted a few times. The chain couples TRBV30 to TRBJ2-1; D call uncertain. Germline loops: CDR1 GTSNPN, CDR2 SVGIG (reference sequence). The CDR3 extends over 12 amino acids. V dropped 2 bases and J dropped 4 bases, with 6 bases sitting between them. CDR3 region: CAWSIAYNEQFF. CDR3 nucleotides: TGTGCCTGGAGTATCGCGTACAATGAGCAGTTCTTC. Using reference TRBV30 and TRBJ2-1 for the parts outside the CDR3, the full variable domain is SQTIHQWPATLVQPVGSPLSLECTVEGTSNPNLYWYRQAAGRGLQLLFYSVGIGQISSEVPQNLSASRPQDRQFILSSKKLLLSDSGFYLCAWSIAYNEQFFGPGTRLTVL.

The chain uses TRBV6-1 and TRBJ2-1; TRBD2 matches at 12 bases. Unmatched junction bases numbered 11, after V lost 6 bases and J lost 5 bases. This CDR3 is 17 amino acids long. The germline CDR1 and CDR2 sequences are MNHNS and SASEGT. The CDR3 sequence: CASRPERLAGEDNEQFF. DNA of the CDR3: TGTGCCAGCAGGCCAGAGCGACTAGCGGGAGAGGACAATGAGCAGTTCTTC.

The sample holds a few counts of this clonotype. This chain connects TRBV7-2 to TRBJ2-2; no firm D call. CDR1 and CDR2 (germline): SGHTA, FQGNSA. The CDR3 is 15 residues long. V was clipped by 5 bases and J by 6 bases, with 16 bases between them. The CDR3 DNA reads TGTGCCAGCAGCCAGCTCACGGCCGGGCCCGGGGAGCTGTTTTTT. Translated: CASSQLTAGPGELFF.

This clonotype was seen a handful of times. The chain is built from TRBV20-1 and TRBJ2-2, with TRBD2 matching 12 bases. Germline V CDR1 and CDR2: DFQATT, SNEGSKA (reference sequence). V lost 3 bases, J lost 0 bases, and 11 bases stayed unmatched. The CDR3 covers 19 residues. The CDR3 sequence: CSARRPGLAGRANTGELFF. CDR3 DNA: TGCAGTGCTAGGAGACCGGGACTAGCGGGCCGAGCGAACACCGGGGAGCTGTTTTTT.

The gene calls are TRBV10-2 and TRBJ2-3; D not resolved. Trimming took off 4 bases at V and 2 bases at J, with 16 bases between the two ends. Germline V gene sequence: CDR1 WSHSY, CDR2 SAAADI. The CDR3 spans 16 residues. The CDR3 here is CASSVGVGSLTDTQYF. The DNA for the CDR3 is TGCGCCAGCAGTGTTGGGGTAGGCAGCCTCACAGATACGCAGTATTTT.

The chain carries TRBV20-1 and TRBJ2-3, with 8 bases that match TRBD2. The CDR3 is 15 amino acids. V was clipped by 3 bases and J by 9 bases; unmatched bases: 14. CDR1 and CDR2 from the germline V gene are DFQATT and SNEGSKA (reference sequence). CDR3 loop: CSASSSSGRGGTQYF. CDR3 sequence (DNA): TGCAGTGCTAGCTCGTCAAGCGGGAGAGGTGGGACGCAGTATTTT.

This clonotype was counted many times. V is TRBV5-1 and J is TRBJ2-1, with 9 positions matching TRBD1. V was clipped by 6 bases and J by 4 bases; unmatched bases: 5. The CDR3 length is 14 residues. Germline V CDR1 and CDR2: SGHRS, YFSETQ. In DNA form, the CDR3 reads TGCGCCAGCACCCCGGGACAGGGTTACAATGAGCAGTTCTTC. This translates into CASTPGQGYNEQFF.

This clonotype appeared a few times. CDR3 loop: CASSQDQAGPGTDTQYF. In DNA, the CDR3 is TGTGCCAGCAGCCAAGATCAGGCGGGACCGGGCACAGATACGCAGTATTTT. The V and J genes are TRBV14 and TRBJ2-3; D possibly corresponds to TRBD2 (6 bases). The CDR3 extends over 17 amino acids. V was shortened by 0 bases and J by 1 base, with 14 bases between the two germline ends. Germline values: CDR1 SGHDN, CDR2 FVKESK.

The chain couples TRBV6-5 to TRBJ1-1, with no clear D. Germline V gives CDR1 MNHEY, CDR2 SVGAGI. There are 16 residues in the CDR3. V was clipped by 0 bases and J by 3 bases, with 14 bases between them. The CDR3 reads CASSYSRIRGYTEAFF. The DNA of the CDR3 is TGTGCCAGCAGTTACTCGCGGATTAGAGGCTACACTGAAGCTTTCTTT.

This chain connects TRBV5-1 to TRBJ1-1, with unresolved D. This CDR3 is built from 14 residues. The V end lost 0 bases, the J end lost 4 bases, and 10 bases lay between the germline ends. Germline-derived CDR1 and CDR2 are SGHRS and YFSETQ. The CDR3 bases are TGCGCCAGCAGCTTGGTCGTAGGGAGCACTGAAGCTTTCTTT. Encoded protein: CASSLVVGSTEAFF.

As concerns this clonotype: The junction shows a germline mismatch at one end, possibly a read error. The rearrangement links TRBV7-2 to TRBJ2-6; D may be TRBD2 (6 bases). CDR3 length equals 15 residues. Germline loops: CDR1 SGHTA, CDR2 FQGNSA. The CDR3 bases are TGTGCCAGCAGCACCAGGGACTCTGGGGCCAACGGCCTGACTTTC. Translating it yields CASSTRDSGANGLTF.

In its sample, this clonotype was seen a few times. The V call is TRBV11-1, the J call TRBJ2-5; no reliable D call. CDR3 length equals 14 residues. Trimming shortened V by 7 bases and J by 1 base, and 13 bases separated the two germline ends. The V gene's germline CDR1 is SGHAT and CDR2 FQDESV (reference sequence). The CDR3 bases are TGTGCCAGCACAGAGTCGAGGATCCAAGAGACCCAGTACTTC. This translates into CASTESRIQETQYF.

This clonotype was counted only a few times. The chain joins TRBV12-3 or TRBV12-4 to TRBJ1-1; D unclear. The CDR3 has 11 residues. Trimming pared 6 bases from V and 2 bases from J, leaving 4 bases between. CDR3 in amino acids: CASRDNTEAFF. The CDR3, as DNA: TGTGCCAGCAGAGACAACACTGAAGCTTTCTTT.

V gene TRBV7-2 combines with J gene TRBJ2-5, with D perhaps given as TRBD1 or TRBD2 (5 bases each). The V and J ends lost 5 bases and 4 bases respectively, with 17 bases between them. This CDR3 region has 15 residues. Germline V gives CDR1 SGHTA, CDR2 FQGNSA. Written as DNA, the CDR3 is TGTGCCAGCAGCCGTGCCGGGACCGTGGGAGAGACCCAGTACTTC. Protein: CASSRAGTVGETQYF.

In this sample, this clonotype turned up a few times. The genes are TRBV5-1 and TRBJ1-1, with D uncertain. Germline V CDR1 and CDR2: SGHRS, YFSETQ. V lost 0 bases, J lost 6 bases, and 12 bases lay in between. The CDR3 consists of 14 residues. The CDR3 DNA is TGCGCCAGCAGCTTGGCTGGGAGTAAGGCTGAAGCTTTCTTT. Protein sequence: CASSLAGSKAEAFF.

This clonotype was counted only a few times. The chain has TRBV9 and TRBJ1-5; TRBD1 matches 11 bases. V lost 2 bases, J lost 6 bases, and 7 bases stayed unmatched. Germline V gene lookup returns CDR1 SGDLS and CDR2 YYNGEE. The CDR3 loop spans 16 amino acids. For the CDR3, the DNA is TGTGCCAGCAGCGTGGGGACAGGGGGAAGAGGTCAGCCCCAGCATTTT. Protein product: CASSVGTGGRGQPQHF.

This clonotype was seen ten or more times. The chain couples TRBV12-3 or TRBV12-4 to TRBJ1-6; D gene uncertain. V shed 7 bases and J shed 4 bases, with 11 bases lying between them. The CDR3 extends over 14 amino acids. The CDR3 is CASKGGAYNSPLHF. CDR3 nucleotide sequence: TGTGCCAGCAAAGGAGGAGCTTATAATTCACCCCTCCACTTT.

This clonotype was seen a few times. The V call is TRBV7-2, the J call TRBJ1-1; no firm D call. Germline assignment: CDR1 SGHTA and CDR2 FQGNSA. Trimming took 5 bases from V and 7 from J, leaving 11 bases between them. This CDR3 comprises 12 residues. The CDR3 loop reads CASSPLRSEAFF. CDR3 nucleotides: TGTGCCAGCAGCCCCCTACGCAGTGAAGCTTTCTTT.

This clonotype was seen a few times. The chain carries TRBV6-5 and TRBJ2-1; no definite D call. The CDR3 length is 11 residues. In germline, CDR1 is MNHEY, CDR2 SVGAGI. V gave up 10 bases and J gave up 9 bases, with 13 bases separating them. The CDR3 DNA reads TGTGCCACCCTAGGAGTAGGTGAGCAGTTCTTC. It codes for CATLGVGEQFF.

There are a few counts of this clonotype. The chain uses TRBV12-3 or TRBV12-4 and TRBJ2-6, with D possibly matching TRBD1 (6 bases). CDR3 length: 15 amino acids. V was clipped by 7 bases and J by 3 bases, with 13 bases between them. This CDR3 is CASTTRTVGANVLTF. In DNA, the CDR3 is TGTGCCAGCACCACCAGGACAGTTGGGGCCAACGTCCTGACTTTC.